This entry lists 2 T cell receptor beta chains sequenced from one sample in a study of blood T cell repertoires in COVID-19. Using immunoSEQ multiplex PCR, the repertoire was profiled, and TCRdb retains in-frame clones only, with some absent. Of over 100,000 clones detected, about 91% appear once; the ten largest clones hold 4% to 4.5%. Sequencing input: peripheral blood. Source of these receptors: a young man with acute or convalescent COVID-19.

The chain links TRBV18 to TRBJ1-2, with D unclear. Trimming shortened V by 5 bases and J by 3 bases, and 10 bases separated the two germline ends. Germline CDR1 is KGHSH and CDR2 is LQKENI. The CDR3 covers 13 residues. CDR3 residues: CASSVLGDYGYTF. As DNA, the CDR3 is TGTGCCAGCTCAGTGCTCGGGGACTATGGCTACACCTTC.

The gene calls are TRBV27 and TRBJ1-1; D may be TRBD1 (5 bases). The V and J ends lost 6 bases and 1 base respectively, with 12 bases between them. This CDR3 contains 14 residues. Germline V gene sequence: CDR1 MNHEY, CDR2 SMNVEV (reference sequence). CDR3 sequence (DNA): TGTGCCAGCAGAGATCCCGGACAGAACACTGAAGCTTTCTTT. Amino acids: CASRDPGQNTEAFF.